One and the same sample provided the 19 T cell receptor beta chains below, sequenced in a study of identical twins. TCRdb itself ran the 5' RACE reads through MiXCR, one entry per CDR3 protein. The sample includes hundreds of thousands of distinct CDR3 sequences, roughly 8% of them seen just once. This same sample was also part of a study on yellow fever vaccine responses in identical twins.

The specimen sequenced was PBMCs. The source of these receptors is a woman in her late teens or twenties in good health.

This clonotype has only a few counts. The chain employs TRBV20-1 and TRBJ2-1; TRBD2 aligns across 8 bases. CDR3 length: 16 amino acids. From germline, CDR1 is DFQATT and CDR2 SNEGSKA (reference sequence). Trimming took 2 bases from V and 5 from J; bases not matched to a gene: 11. The CDR3 DNA reads as TGCAGTGCTAGAAGTCCGACTAGCGCCGTAAACAATGAGCAGTTCTTC. It codes for CSARSPTSAVNNEQFF.

This clonotype was seen a few times. The genes are TRBV15 and TRBJ2-1; 9 bases match TRBD1. This CDR3 is built from 17 residues. J was trimmed by 7 bases and V by 3 bases; bases with no gene match: 13. Germline-derived CDR1 and CDR2 are LNHNV and YYDKDF (reference sequence). The CDR3 protein is CATSSDEQGASRNEQFF. In nucleotides, the CDR3 is TGTGCCACCAGCAGCGACGAACAGGGGGCCTCTAGGAATGAGCAGTTCTTC.

V is TRBV19 and J is TRBJ2-3; the match to TRBD1 covers 7 bases. In germline, CDR1 is LNHDA, CDR2 SQIVND (reference sequence). J was trimmed by 5 bases and V by 6 bases; bases with no gene match: 14. The CDR3 is made up of 16 amino acids. The CDR3 reads CASSSTRDSPLDTQYF. As DNA, the CDR3 is TGTGCCAGTAGCTCAACCCGGGACAGCCCTTTAGATACGCAGTATTTT.

In its sample, this clonotype was seen many times. The genes are TRBV3-1 and TRBJ2-1, with D perhaps being TRBD1 or TRBD2 (6 bases each). The V end lost 3 bases, the J end lost 7 bases, and 16 bases lay between the germline ends. Germline V gives CDR1 LGHDT, CDR2 YNNKEL (reference sequence). The CDR3 spans 15 residues. In nucleotides, the CDR3 is TGTGCCAGCAGCCAGCTGGGGGGCCGCAGGAATGAGCAGTTCTTC. Protein: CASSQLGGRRNEQFF.

The J gene is TRBJ1-3, the V gene TRBV29-1, with D hard to call. Trimming shortened V by 1 base and J by 4 bases, and 14 bases separated the two germline ends. Germline V gene lookup returns CDR1 SQVTM and CDR2 ANQGSEA. The CDR3 has 15 residues. The CDR3 reads CSVEVGSQAGNTIYF. In DNA form, the CDR3 reads TGCAGCGTTGAAGTTGGGAGTCAGGCCGGAAACACCATATATTTT.

This clonotype was picked up a small number of times. The chain joins TRBV5-1 to TRBJ2-5, with 8 bases that match TRBD1. V lost 2 bases and J lost 0; bases outside the gene matches: 6. The CDR3 runs to 16 residues. Germline V gene sequence: CDR1 SGHRS, CDR2 YFSETQ. The CDR3 nucleotides are TGCGCCAGCAGCTTCGGCGCAGGGGGCCACCAAGAGACCCAGTACTTC. It translates to CASSFGAGGHQETQYF.

The chain employs TRBV20-1 and TRBJ2-5, with a tentative D call TRBD1 (6 bases). This CDR3 region has 13 residues. CDR1 and CDR2 from the germline V gene are DFQATT and SNEGSKA (reference sequence). The V end was cut by 3 bases, the J end by 1 base, with 9 bases between. CDR3 protein: CSARRGIQETQYF. In nucleotides, the CDR3 is TGCAGTGCTAGGAGGGGGATCCAAGAGACCCAGTACTTC.

In this sample, this clonotype turned up a few times. This chain uses TRBV6-4 with TRBJ2-1, with D hard to call. The CDR3 covers 15 residues. The V gene lost 0 bases and the J gene lost 6 bases, with 12 bases spanning the gap. The germline CDR1 and CDR2 sequences are MRHNA and SNTAGT. CDR3 protein: CASSDSPLEINEQFF. In nucleotides, the CDR3 is TGTGCCAGCAGTGACTCCCCGCTAGAAATCAATGAGCAGTTCTTC.

The chain has TRBV6-6 and TRBJ1-4; D may be TRBD1 (6 bases). V was shortened by 7 bases and J by 5 bases, with 11 bases between the two germline ends. CDR1 and CDR2 from the germline V gene are MNHNY and SVGAGI (reference sequence). There are 13 residues in the CDR3. The CDR3 reads CASKRGQNEKLFF. CDR3 nucleotides: TGTGCCAGCAAACGGGGGCAGAATGAAAAACTGTTTTTT.

This clonotype has a handful of counts. V gene TRBV2 combines with J gene TRBJ1-2; possibly TRBD1 for D (6 bases). This CDR3 has 14 amino acids. Trimming cost V 3 bases and J 4 bases, with 12 bases left between them. In germline, CDR1 is SNHLY, CDR2 FYNNEI. The CDR3 sequence is CASSEDRTFYGYTF. The DNA for the CDR3 is TGTGCCAGCAGTGAGGACAGAACTTTCTATGGCTACACCTTC.

This clonotype was recorded a few times. J is TRBJ1-4 and V is TRBV20-1; possibly TRBD1 for D (5 bases). Between the trimmed V and J ends, which lost 0 bases and 11 bases, there was a span of 16 bases. The V gene's germline CDR1 is DFQATT and CDR2 SNEGSKA (reference sequence). The CDR3 has 14 amino acids. CDR3 bases: TGCAGTGCTAGAGATGTGGCAGGGAGGGAGAAACTGTTTTTT. Protein product: CSARDVAGREKLFF.

This clonotype was detected a few times. V usage is TRBV7-2 and J usage is TRBJ2-1; TRBD2 aligns across 7 bases. Trimming cost V 0 bases and J 1 base; bases outside gene matches: 6. The length of the CDR3 is 17 residues. The germline V gene encodes CDR1 SGHTA and CDR2 FQGNSA. CDR3 loop: CASSLASGLGSYNEQFF. Written as DNA, the CDR3 is TGTGCCAGCAGCTTAGCTAGCGGGCTTGGTTCCTACAATGAGCAGTTCTTC.

The rearrangement uses TRBV5-1 and TRBJ2-1; maybe TRBD2 (5 bases). The CDR3 extends over 14 amino acids. Trimming removed 5 bases at V and 1 base at J, with 10 bases between. Germline V CDR1 and CDR2: SGHRS, YFSETQ. The CDR3 protein is CASREAFSYNEQFF. As DNA, the CDR3 is TGCGCCAGCAGGGAGGCCTTTTCCTACAATGAGCAGTTCTTC.

The chain carries TRBV30 and TRBJ2-5, with a tentative D call TRBD1 (5 bases). The germline V and J ends were trimmed by 0 bases and 10 bases, with 12 bases remaining between them. CDR3 length equals 12 residues. Germline loops: CDR1 GTSNPN, CDR2 SVGIG (reference sequence). The DNA for the CDR3 is TGTGCCTGGAGTGTGTTACAGGAGTACCAGTACTTC. As protein: CAWSVLQEYQYF.

This clonotype was observed many times. This sequence joins TRBV6-4 and TRBJ2-3; 7 nucleotides line up with TRBD2. With V trimmed by 4 bases and J by 1 base, 5 bases remained unmatched. This CDR3 is 15 amino acids long. Germline V gene data show CDR1 as MRHNA and CDR2 as SNTAGT. The CDR3 sequence is CASSAIAGGTDTQYF. CDR3 DNA sequence: TGTGCCAGCAGTGCCATAGCGGGTGGCACAGATACGCAGTATTTT.

The chain has TRBV27 and TRBJ2-3; D may correspond to TRBD1 or TRBD2 (5 bases each). V lost 7 bases to trimming and J lost 2 bases, with 13 bases between them. The CDR3 consists of 14 residues. The germline V gene has CDR1 MNHEY and CDR2 SMNVEV (reference sequence). As DNA, the CDR3 is TGTGCCAGCATCCCTCGAGGGGCCACAGATACGCAGTATTTT. Its protein is CASIPRGATDTQYF.

This clonotype was detected only a few times. The chain is built from TRBV11-2 and TRBJ2-2; unclear D gene. CDR1 and CDR2 (germline): SGHAT, FQNNGV. The CDR3 has 13 amino acids. Trimming left V 6 bases short and J 6 bases short, with 11 bases between. This CDR3 is CASSVRFAGELFF. The CDR3 DNA sequence: TGTGCCAGCAGTGTGAGATTCGCCGGGGAGCTGTTTTTT.

This clonotype was seen a handful of times. V gene TRBV5-1 combines with J gene TRBJ1-6, with D perhaps matching TRBD1 (5 bases). The germline V gene has CDR1 SGHRS and CDR2 YFSETQ. The CDR3 runs 14 residues. Trimming took off 3 bases at V and 7 bases at J, with 11 bases between the two ends. CDR3 loop: CASSSGTTNSPLHF. The CDR3 DNA reads as TGCGCCAGCAGCTCTGGGACCACGAATTCACCCCTCCACTTT.

This clonotype was seen ten or more times. The chain carries TRBV5-1 and TRBJ1-1, with unresolved D. Germline V lookup: CDR1 SGHRS, CDR2 YFSETQ. The CDR3 spans 13 residues. V was cut by 4 bases and J by 1 base, with 8 bases left in between. The CDR3 DNA sequence: TGCGCCAGCAGCCCGATGGAGAACACTGAAGCTTTCTTT. It is translated as CASSPMENTEAFF.